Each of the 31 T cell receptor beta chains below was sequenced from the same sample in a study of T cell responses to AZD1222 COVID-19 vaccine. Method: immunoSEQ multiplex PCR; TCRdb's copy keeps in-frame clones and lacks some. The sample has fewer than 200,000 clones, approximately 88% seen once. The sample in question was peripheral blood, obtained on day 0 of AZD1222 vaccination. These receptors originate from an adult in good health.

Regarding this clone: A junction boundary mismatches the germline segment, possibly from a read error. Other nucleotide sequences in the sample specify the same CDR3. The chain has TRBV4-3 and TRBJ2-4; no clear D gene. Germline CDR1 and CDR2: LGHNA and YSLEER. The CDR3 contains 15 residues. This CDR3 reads CASSQDGVRQNIQYF. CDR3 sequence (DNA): TGCGCCAGCAGCCAAGATGGGGTCAGACAAAACATTCAATACTTC.

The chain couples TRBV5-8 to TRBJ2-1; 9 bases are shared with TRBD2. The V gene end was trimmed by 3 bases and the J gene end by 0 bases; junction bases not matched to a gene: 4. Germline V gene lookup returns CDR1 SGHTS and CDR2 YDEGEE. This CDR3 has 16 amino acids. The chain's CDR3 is CASSSSGVSSYNEQFF. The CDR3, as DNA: TGTGCCAGCAGCTCTAGCGGGGTTAGCTCCTACAATGAGCAGTTCTTC.

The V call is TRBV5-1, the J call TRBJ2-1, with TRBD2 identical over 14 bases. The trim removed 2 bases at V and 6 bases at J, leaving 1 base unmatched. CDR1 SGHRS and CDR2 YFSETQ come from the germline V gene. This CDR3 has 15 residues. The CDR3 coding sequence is TGCGCCAGCAGCTTAGGACTAGCGGGAGGCAATGAGCAGTTCTTC. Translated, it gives CASSLGLAGGNEQFF.

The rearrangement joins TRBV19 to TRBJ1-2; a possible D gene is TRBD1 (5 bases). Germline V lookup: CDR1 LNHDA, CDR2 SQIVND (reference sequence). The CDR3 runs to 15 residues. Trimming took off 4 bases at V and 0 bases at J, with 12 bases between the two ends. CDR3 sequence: CASSKASGPNYGYTF. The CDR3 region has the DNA TGTGCCAGTAGTAAGGCCTCGGGGCCTAACTATGGCTACACCTTC. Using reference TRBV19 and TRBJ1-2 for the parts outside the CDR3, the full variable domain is DGGITQSPKYLFRKEGQNVTLSCEQNLNHDAMYWYRQDPGQGLRLIYYSQIVNDFQKGDIAEGYSVSREKKESFPLTVTSAQKNPTAFYLCASSKASGPNYGYTFGSGTRLTVV.

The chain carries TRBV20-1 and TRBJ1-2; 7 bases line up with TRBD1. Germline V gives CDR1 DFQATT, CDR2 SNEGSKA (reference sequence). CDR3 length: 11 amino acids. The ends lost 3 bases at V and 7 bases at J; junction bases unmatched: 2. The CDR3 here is CSARTGLGYTF. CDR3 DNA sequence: TGCAGTGCTAGGACAGGGCTTGGCTACACCTTC.

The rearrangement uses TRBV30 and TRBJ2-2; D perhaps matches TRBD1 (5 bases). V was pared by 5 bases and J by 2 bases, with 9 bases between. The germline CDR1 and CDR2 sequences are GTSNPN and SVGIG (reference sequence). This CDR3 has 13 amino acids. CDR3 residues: CAWGATNTGELFF. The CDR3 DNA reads TGTGCCTGGGGGGCCACTAACACCGGGGAGCTGTTTTTT.

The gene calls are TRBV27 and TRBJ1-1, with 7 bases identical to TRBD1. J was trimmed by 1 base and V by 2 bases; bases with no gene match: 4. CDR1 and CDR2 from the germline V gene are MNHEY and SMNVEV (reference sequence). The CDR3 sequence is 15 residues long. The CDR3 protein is CASSLGTAPNTEAFF. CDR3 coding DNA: TGTGCCAGCAGTTTAGGGACAGCGCCGAACACTGAAGCTTTCTTT.

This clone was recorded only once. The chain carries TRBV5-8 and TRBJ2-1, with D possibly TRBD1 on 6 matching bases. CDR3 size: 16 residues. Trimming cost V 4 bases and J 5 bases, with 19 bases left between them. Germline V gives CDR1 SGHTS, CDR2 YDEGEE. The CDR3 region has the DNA TGTGCCAGCAGCCTCCGATCCGGGACAAACAACAATGAGCAGTTCTTC. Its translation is CASSLRSGTNNNEQFF.

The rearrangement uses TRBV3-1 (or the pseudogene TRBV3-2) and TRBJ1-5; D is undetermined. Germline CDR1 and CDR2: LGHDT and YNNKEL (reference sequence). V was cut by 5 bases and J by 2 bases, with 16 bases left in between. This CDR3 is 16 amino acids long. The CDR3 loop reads CASSTGPPGGNQPQHF. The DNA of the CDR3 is TGTGCCAGCAGCACCGGGCCCCCCGGGGGCAATCAGCCCCAGCATTTT.

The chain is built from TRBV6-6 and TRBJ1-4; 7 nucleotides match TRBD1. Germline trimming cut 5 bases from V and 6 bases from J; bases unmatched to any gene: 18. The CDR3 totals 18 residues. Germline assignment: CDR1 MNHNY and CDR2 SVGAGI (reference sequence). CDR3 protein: CASSPGPTQGQYDEKLFF. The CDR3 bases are TGTGCCAGCAGTCCAGGCCCCACACAGGGGCAGTACGATGAAAAACTGTTTTTT.

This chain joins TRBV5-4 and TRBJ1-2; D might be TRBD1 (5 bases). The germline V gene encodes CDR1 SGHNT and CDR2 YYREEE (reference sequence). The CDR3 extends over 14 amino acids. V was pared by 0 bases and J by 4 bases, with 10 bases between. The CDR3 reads CASSLVQASYGYTF. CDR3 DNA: TGTGCCAGCAGCTTGGTACAGGCGAGCTATGGCTACACCTTC.

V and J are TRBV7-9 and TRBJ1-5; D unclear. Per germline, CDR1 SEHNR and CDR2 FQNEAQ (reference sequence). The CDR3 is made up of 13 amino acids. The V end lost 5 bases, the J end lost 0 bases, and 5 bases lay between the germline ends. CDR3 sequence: CASSGNSNQPQHF. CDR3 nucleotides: TGTGCCAGCAGCGGTAATAGCAATCAGCCCCAGCATTTT.

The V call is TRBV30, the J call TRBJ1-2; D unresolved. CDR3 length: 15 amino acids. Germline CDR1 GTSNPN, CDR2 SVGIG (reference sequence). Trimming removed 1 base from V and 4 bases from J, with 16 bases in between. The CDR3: CAWSDRSKYSYGYTF. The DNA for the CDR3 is TGTGCCTGGAGTGATCGGAGCAAGTATTCCTATGGCTACACCTTC.

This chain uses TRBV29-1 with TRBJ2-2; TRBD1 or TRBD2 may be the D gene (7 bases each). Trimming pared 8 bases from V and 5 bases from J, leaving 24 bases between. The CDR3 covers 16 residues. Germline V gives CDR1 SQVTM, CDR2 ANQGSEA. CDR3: CSTPRQGGSGTGELFF. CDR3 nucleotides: TGCAGCACCCCGAGACAGGGAGGGAGTGGGACCGGGGAGCTGTTTTTT.

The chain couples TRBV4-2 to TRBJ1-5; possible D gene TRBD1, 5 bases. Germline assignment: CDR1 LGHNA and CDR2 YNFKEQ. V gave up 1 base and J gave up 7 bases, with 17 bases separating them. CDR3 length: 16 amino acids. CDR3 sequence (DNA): TGTGCCAGCAGCCAAGCCCAATCGGGGGTTGGGCAGCCCCAGCATTTT. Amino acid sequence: CASSQAQSGVGQPQHF.

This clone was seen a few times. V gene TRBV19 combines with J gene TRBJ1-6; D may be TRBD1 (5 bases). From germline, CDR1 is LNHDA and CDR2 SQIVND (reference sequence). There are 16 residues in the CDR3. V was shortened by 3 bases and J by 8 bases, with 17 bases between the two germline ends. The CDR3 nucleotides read TGTGCCAGTAGTATTGCAACCGGGACGGCCGATTCACCCCTCCACTTT. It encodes CASSIATGTADSPLHF. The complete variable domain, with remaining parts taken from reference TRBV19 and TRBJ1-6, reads DGGITQSPKYLFRKEGQNVTLSCEQNLNHDAMYWYRQDPGQGLRLIYYSQIVNDFQKGDIAEGYSVSREKKESFPLTVTSAQKNPTAFYLCASSIATGTADSPLHFGNGTRLTVT.

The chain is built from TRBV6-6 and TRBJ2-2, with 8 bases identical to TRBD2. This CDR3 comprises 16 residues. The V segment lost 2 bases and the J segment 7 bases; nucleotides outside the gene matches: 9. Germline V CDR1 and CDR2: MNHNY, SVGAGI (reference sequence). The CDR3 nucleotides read TGTGCCAGCAGTTACCGACCGGGGGGGATAATCGGGGAGCTGTTTTTT. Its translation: CASSYRPGGIIGELFF.

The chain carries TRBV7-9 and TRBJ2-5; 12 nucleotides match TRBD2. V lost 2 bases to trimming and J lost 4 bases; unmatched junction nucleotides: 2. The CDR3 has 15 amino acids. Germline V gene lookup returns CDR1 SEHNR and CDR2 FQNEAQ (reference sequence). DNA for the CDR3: TGTGCCAGCAGCTTACCGGGACTAGCGGGAGAGACCCAGTACTTC. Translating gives CASSLPGLAGETQYF. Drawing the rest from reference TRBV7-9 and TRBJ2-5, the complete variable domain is DTGVSQNPRHKITKRGQNVTFRCDPISEHNRLYWYRQTLGQGPEFLTYFQNEAQLEKSRLLSDRFSAERPKGSFSTLEIQRTEQGDSAMYLCASSLPGLAGETQYFGPGTRLLVL.

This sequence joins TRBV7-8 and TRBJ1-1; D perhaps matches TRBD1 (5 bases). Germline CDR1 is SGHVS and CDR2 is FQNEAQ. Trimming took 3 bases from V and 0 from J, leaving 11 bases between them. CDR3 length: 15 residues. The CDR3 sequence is CASSFGGQMNTEAFF. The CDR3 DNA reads TGTGCCAGCAGCTTCGGGGGTCAGATGAACACTGAAGCTTTCTTT.

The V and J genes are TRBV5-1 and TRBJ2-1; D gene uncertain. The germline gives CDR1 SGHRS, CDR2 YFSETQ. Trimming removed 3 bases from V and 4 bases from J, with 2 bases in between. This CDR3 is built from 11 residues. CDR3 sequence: CASSYYNEQFF. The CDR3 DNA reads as TGCGCCAGCAGCTATTACAATGAGCAGTTCTTC.

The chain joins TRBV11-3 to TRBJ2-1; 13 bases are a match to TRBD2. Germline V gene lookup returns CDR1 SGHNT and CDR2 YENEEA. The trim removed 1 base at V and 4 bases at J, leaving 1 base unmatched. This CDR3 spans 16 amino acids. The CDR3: CASSLGTSGRYNEQFF. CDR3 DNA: TGTGCCAGCAGCTTAGGGACTAGCGGGAGATACAATGAGCAGTTCTTC.

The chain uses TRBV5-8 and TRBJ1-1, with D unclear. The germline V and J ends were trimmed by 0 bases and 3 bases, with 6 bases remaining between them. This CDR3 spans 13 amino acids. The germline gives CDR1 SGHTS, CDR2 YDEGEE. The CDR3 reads CASSLVRDTEAFF. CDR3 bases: TGTGCCAGCAGCTTGGTACGGGACACTGAAGCTTTCTTT.

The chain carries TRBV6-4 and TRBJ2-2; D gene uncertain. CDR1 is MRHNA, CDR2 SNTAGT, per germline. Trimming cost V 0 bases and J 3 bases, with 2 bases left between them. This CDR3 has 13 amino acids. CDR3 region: CASSDSDTGELFF. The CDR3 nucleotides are TGTGCCAGCAGTGACTCTGACACCGGGGAGCTGTTTTTT.

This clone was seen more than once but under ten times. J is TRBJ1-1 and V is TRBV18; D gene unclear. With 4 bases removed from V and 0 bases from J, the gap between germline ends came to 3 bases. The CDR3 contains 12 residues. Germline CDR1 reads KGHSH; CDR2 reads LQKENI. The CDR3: CASSLVNTEAFF. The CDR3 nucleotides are TGTGCCAGCTCACTGGTGAACACTGAAGCTTTCTTT. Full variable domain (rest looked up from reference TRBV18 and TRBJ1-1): NAGVMQNPRHLVRRRGQEARLRCSPMKGHSHVYWYRQLPEEGLKFMVYLQKENIIDESGMPKERFSAEFPKEGPSILRIQQVVRGDSAAYFCASSLVNTEAFFGQGTRLTVV.

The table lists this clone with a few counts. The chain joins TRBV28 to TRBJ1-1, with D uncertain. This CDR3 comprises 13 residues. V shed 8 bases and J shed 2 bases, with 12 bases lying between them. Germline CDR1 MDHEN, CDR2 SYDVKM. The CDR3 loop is CASRPHLNTEAFF. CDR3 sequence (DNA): TGTGCCAGCCGTCCCCATCTAAACACTGAAGCTTTCTTT.

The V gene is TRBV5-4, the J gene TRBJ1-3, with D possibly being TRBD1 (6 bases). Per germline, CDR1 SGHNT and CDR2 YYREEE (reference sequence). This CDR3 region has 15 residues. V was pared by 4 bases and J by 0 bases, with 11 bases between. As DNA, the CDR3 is TGTGCCAGCAGCCGAGACAGGTCCTCTGGAAACACCATATATTTT. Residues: CASSRDRSSGNTIYF.

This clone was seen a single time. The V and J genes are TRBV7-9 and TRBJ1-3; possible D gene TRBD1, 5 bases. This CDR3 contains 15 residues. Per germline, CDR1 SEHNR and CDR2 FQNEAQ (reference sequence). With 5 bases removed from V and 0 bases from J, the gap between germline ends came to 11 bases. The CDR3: CASSDGGYSGNTIYF. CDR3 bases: TGTGCCAGCAGCGACGGGGGGTACTCTGGAAACACCATATATTTT.

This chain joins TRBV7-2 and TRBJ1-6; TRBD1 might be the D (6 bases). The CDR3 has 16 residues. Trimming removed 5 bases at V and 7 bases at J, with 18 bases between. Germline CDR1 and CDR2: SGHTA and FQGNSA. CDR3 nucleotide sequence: TGTGCCAGCAGCCCTAGGGGCGGGGGCCCAAATTCACCCCTCCACTTT. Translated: CASSPRGGGPNSPLHF.

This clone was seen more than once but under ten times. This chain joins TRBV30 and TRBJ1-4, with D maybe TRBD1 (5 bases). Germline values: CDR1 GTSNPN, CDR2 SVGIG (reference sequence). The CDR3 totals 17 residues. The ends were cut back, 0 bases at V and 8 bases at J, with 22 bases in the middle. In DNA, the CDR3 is TGTGCCTGGAGTGTAAGTCAGGGACTACTAGGCGAGGAAAAACTGTTTTTT. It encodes CAWSVSQGLLGEEKLFF.

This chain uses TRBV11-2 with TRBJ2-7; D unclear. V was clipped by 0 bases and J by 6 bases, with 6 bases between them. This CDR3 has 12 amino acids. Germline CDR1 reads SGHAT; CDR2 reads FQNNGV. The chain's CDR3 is CASSLDPGEQYF. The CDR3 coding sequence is TGTGCCAGCAGCTTAGATCCAGGCGAGCAGTACTTC.

The CDR3 sequence: CASSKGERGAMNTEAFF. The CDR3, as DNA: TGTGCCAGCAGCAAAGGCGAAAGAGGGGCGATGAACACTGAAGCTTTCTTT. The J gene is TRBJ1-1, the V gene TRBV21-1. TRBV21-1 is marked as a pseudogene. There are 17 residues in the CDR3.